This T cell receptor (beta chain) was found in a study of T cell repertoires in cytomegalovirus infection. Overall study context: Public TCR beta signatures marked donors with CMV infection and the matching HLA.

This clonotype was seen at least ten times. One entry per CDR3 protein results from TCRdb running MiXCR on the reads. The profile covers more than 140,000 distinct CDR3 sequences, with under 8% appearing a single time and approximately 19% taken by the ten largest. CDR1 is SGHTA, CDR2 FQGNSA, per germline. CDR3 length: 14 residues. The germline V and J ends were trimmed by 3 bases and 2 bases, with 9 bases remaining between them. This chain uses TRBV7-2 with TRBJ2-3, with D perhaps TRBD2 (6 bases). This sequence originates from a human donor in good health (CMV status not recorded). Some clones in this sample may be carry-over from other donors' samples. Sequenced: PBMCs. DNA for the CDR3: TGTGCCAGCAGCTTGGGACTTCACACAGATACGCAGTATTTT. As protein: CASSLGLHTDTQYF.